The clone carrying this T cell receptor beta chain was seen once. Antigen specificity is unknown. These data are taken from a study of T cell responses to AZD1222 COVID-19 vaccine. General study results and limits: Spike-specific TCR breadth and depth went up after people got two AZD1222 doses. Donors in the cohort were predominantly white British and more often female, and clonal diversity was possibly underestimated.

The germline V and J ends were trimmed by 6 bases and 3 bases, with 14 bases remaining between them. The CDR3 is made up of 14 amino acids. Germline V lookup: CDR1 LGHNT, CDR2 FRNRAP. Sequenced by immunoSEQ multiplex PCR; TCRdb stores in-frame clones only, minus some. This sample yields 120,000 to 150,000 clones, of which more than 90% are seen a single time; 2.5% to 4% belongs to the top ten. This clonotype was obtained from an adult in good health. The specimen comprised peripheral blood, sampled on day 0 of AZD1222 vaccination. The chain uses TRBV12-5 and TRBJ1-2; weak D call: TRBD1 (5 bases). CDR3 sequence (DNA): TGTGCTAGTGGCGCCGGGGGGGTCCACTATGGCTACACCTTC. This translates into CASGAGGVHYGYTF.